These 29 T cell receptor beta chains were sequenced from one sample in a study of glioma-infiltrating T cells after dendritic cell vaccination (TCRdb year 2016). Libraries were prepared through the immunoSEQ multiplex PCR assay. TCRdb mirrors the immuneACCESS table, restricted to in-frame sequences. Some clones are absent from its copies; in checked studies, under half trace to an unresolved V gene, and the reason for the others is unknown. The sample contains about 92,000 clones, approximately 84% of them found a single time. Approximately 14% of the sample is in the top ten clones. The sequencing used blood, collected before dendritic cell vaccination. These receptors were taken from a human donor with glioblastoma.

The V and J genes are TRBV7-6 and TRBJ1-5, with TRBD1 identical over 7 bases. The CDR3 spans 14 residues. Per the germline V gene, CDR1 is SGHVS and CDR2 is FNYEAQ. J gave up 5 bases and V 5 bases, and 6 bases lay outside the gene matches. The CDR3 here is CASSPTGAHQPQHF. DNA for the CDR3: TGTGCCAGCAGCCCCACAGGGGCTCATCAGCCCCAGCATTTT.

This chain joins TRBV9 and TRBJ2-7, with 10 bases aligning to TRBD2. The CDR3 has 16 amino acids. V shed 0 bases and J 1 base; nucleotides not matched to a gene: 4. Germline CDR1 and CDR2: SGDLS and YYNGEE. CDR3 bases: TGTGCCAGCAGCGTAGGCTCAGCGGGAGGGTCCTACGAGCAGTACTTC. Translated: CASSVGSAGGSYEQYF. Looking up the rest from reference TRBV9 and TRBJ2-7 gives the full variable domain: DSGVTQTPKHLITATGQRVTLRCSPRSGDLSVYWYQQSLDQGLQFLIQYYNGEERAKGNILERFSAQQFPDLHSELNLSSLELGDSALYFCASSVGSAGGSYEQYFGPGTRLTVT.

J is TRBJ1-4 and V is TRBV7-9; 7 nucleotides align to TRBD1. This CDR3 contains 15 residues. Looked up from germline, CDR1 is SEHNR and CDR2 is FQNEAQ (reference sequence). The junction had 7 bases not matched to a gene; V was cut back by 4 bases and J by 5 bases. CDR3 residues: CASSYRGPGNEKLFF. Here the CDR3 DNA reads TGTGCCAGCAGCTATAGGGGGCCAGGAAATGAAAAACTGTTTTTT.

The chain carries TRBV5-4 and TRBJ1-5; D uncertain. The CDR3 has 12 amino acids. Germline CDR1 and CDR2: SGHNT and YYREEE (reference sequence). The V and J ends lost 0 bases and 9 bases respectively, with 7 bases between them. Written as DNA, the CDR3 is TGTGCCAGCAGCTTGGGTAGTGGGCCCCAGCATTTT. This encodes CASSLGSGPQHF.

This clone has just one count. J is TRBJ1-5 and V is TRBV5-1; a possible D gene is TRBD1 (6 bases). V lost 0 bases and J lost 4, with 11 bases in between. Germline-derived CDR1 and CDR2 are SGHRS and YFSETQ. CDR3 size: 15 residues. The CDR3: CASSLDGDINQPQHF. CDR3 nucleotides: TGCGCCAGCAGCTTGGACGGGGACATTAATCAGCCCCAGCATTTT.

The rearrangement links TRBV15 to TRBJ2-7, with 12 bases lining up with TRBD2. The CDR3 is made up of 19 amino acids. The J segment lost 3 bases and the V segment lost 1 base, leaving 13 bases of the junction unmatched. Germline V gene sequence: CDR1 LNHNV, CDR2 YYDKDF (reference sequence). CDR3 sequence reads: CATSRVGVTSGRGGYEQYF. CDR3 in DNA: TGTGCCACCAGCAGAGTGGGGGTGACTAGCGGGAGAGGGGGCTACGAGCAGTACTTC.

The genes are TRBV6-5 and TRBJ2-1; 7 positions match TRBD2. This CDR3 comprises 15 residues. With 1 base clipped from V and 6 bases from J, the junction kept 6 bases outside the gene matches. Germline CDR1 and CDR2: MNHEY and SVGAGI. Here the CDR3 reads CASSYFAGEGNEQFF. The DNA for the CDR3 is TGTGCCAGCAGTTACTTTGCGGGAGAGGGCAATGAGCAGTTCTTC.

The CDR3 sequence is CASSLVAADTEAFF. In nucleotides, the CDR3 is TGTGCCAGCAGCTTAGTAGCCGCAGACACTGAAGCTTTCTTT. The chain combines TRBV11-2 with TRBJ1-1; no clear D. This CDR3 spans 14 amino acids. Germline V gene lookup returns CDR1 SGHAT and CDR2 FQNNGV. Deletions cut 1 base from V and 3 bases from J, with 9 bases between.

This clone appeared a few times. The chain joins TRBV19 to TRBJ2-2, with D possibly matching TRBD2 (6 bases). The germline V gene has CDR1 LNHDA and CDR2 SQIVND (reference sequence). This CDR3 is built from 18 residues. V lost 2 bases and J lost 1, with 17 bases in between. The CDR3 reads CASSINAGWRGNTGELFF. The CDR3 DNA reads as TGTGCCAGTAGTATAAACGCCGGGTGGCGGGGGAACACCGGGGAGCTGTTTTTT.

In this sample, this clone turned up a few times. The chain uses TRBV7-6 and TRBJ1-5; TRBD1 matches at 8 bases. Germline V lookup: CDR1 SGHVS, CDR2 FNYEAQ. V shed 4 bases, J shed 0 bases, and the junction held 5 bases outside the gene matches. This CDR3 comprises 16 residues. CDR3 nucleotide sequence: TGTGCCAGCAGCTCGGGGACAGGTTCTAGCAATCAGCCCCAGCATTTT. Its protein is CASSSGTGSSNQPQHF.

The chain joins TRBV7-9 to TRBJ1-1; TRBD1 aligns across 10 bases. The CDR3 spans 17 residues. Germline V gene sequence: CDR1 SEHNR, CDR2 FQNEAQ (reference sequence). J lost 2 bases, V lost 5 bases, and 11 bases had no gene match. The CDR3 loop reads CASSTKTGGLLNTEAFF. Here the CDR3 DNA reads TGTGCCAGCAGCACTAAGACAGGGGGCCTCTTAAACACTGAAGCTTTCTTT. The variable domain in full, completed from reference TRBV7-9 and TRBJ1-1, reads DTGVSQNPRHKITKRGQNVTFRCDPISEHNRLYWYRQTLGQGPEFLTYFQNEAQLEKSRLLSDRFSAERPKGSFSTLEIQRTEQGDSAMYLCASSTKTGGLLNTEAFFGQGTRLTVV.

V usage is TRBV19 and J usage is TRBJ2-7; 8 nucleotides align to TRBD1. The length of the CDR3 is 16 residues. V was clipped by 2 bases and J by 3 bases; unmatched bases: 9. The V gene's germline CDR1 is LNHDA and CDR2 SQIVND (reference sequence). The CDR3 sequence is CASSIRAQGGYYEQYF. The CDR3 bases are TGTGCCAGTAGTATAAGGGCACAGGGGGGCTACTACGAGCAGTACTTC.

The rearrangement uses TRBV23-1 and TRBJ2-1; TRBD2 agrees at 13 bases. TRBV23-1 is an ORF; its function is uncertain. J was trimmed by 7 bases and V by 3 bases; bases with no gene match: 12. The CDR3 totals 18 residues. The CDR3 nucleotides read TGCGCCAGCAGTCATCCCGGACTAGCGGGAGTGTTGGGGAATGAGCAGTTCTTC. Protein sequence: CASSHPGLAGVLGNEQFF.

This sequence joins TRBV28 and TRBJ1-1; D is ambiguous. Germline V gene data show CDR1 as MDHEN and CDR2 as SYDVKM. The V gene lost 2 bases and the J gene lost 0 bases, with 10 bases spanning the gap. This CDR3 is 15 amino acids long. This CDR3 reads CASSLEGNLNTEAFF. CDR3 sequence (DNA): TGTGCCAGCAGTTTAGAGGGAAACCTGAACACTGAAGCTTTCTTT.

The chain links TRBV18 to TRBJ2-2; 9 bases align to TRBD2. V was pared by 1 base and J by 7 bases, with 4 bases of the junction left unmatched. This CDR3 is 15 amino acids long. Germline assignment: CDR1 KGHSH and CDR2 LQKENI. Here the CDR3 reads CASSPQREEGGELFF. The CDR3 DNA reads as TGTGCCAGCTCACCACAGCGGGAGGAAGGCGGGGAGCTGTTTTTT.

V gene TRBV5-4 combines with J gene TRBJ2-7; D may be TRBD1 (6 bases). Trimming cost V 4 bases and J 2 bases, with 13 bases left between them. Looked up from germline, CDR1 is SGHNT and CDR2 is YYREEE (reference sequence). The CDR3 consists of 14 residues. The CDR3 nucleotides read TGTGCCAGCAGCGAGCCGGGACATCCCTACGAGCAGTACTTC. Translation: CASSEPGHPYEQYF.

The V gene is TRBV6-1, the J gene TRBJ2-1; 7 nucleotides match TRBD2. CDR3 length equals 15 residues. Per germline, CDR1 MNHNS and CDR2 SASEGT. V dropped 6 bases and J dropped 8; count of bases not matched to a gene: 13. The CDR3 DNA follows: TGTGCCAGCAGGTGGAGCGGGACCCTCGCCGATGAGCAGTTCTTC. Translation: CASRWSGTLADEQFF.

The chain links TRBV6-1 to TRBJ2-3; D uncertain. The CDR3 spans 12 residues. V was trimmed by 4 bases and J by 9 bases, leaving 11 bases between them. Germline V CDR1 and CDR2: MNHNS, SASEGT. DNA of the CDR3: TGTGCCAGCAGTGTACTGACGGAGACGCAGTATTTT. Its translation: CASSVLTETQYF.

This clone was observed a handful of times. The chain recombines TRBV5-1 with TRBJ2-1; 11 bases are a match to TRBD2. CDR1 is SGHRS, CDR2 YFSETQ, per germline. This CDR3 spans 17 amino acids. V trimming: 0 bases; J trimming: 8 bases; junction bases outside the gene matches: 10. Here the CDR3 reads CASSLVVAGGPRYEQFF. The CDR3 DNA reads TGCGCCAGCAGCTTGGTTGTAGCGGGAGGGCCTAGATATGAGCAGTTCTTC.

CDR3 coding DNA: TGTGCCAGCAGCTCGGGACAGGGAAATCTCTACGAGCAGTACTTC. Its translation is CASSSGQGNLYEQYF. J is TRBJ2-7 and V is TRBV11-3; 9 bases align to TRBD1. This CDR3 region has 15 residues. J gave up 3 bases and V 4 bases, and 7 bases lay outside the gene matches. Germline V gene lookup returns CDR1 SGHNT and CDR2 YENEEA. The variable domain in full, with the rest retrieved from reference TRBV11-3 and TRBJ2-7, is EAGVVQSPRYKIIEKKQPVAFWCNPISGHNTLYWYLQNLGQGPELLIRYENEEAVDDSQLPKDRFSAERLKGVDSTLKIQPAELGDSAVYLCASSSGQGNLYEQYFGPGTRLTVT.

The V call is TRBV5-4, the J call TRBJ2-1; 12 bases are a match to TRBD2. Germline CDR1 is SGHNT and CDR2 is YYREEE (reference sequence). The trim removed 4 bases at V and 6 bases at J, leaving 8 bases unmatched. This CDR3 has 16 amino acids. CDR3: CASSPRTSGISNEQFF. The CDR3 DNA sequence: TGTGCCAGCAGCCCCAGGACTAGCGGGATATCCAATGAGCAGTTCTTC.

The chain combines TRBV28 with TRBJ2-7; D perhaps matches TRBD2 (5 bases). The V end lost 2 bases, the J end lost 3 bases, and 8 bases lay between the germline ends. Per the germline V gene, CDR1 is MDHEN and CDR2 is SYDVKM. CDR3 length equals 13 residues. The CDR3 sequence is CASSLGGYYEQYF. CDR3 DNA: TGTGCCAGCAGTTTAGGCGGGTACTACGAGCAGTACTTC.

V and J are TRBV5-5 and TRBJ2-6; D remains ambiguous. CDR1 SGHKS and CDR2 YYEKEE come from the germline V gene (reference sequence). This CDR3 comprises 16 residues. V was pared by 4 bases and J by 0 bases, with 11 bases between. The CDR3 DNA follows: TGTGCCAGCAGCCCGATCAGTGTCTCTGGGGCCAACGTCCTGACTTTC. Residues: CASSPISVSGANVLTF.

This sequence joins TRBV2 and TRBJ1-1; D gene uncertain. Germline V gene lookup returns CDR1 SNHLY and CDR2 FYNNEI. Trimming took 5 bases from V and 1 from J, leaving 5 bases between them. The CDR3 has 12 residues. DNA of the CDR3: TGTGCCAGCAGTTTCAGGAACACTGAAGCTTTCTTT. It specifies CASSFRNTEAFF.

The CDR3 nucleotides are TGTGCCAGCAGCCCCGGGACAGAGAACACCGGGGAGCTGTTTTTT. Its protein product is CASSPGTENTGELFF. The chain carries TRBV7-3 and TRBJ2-2; TRBD1 agrees at 7 bases. The J segment lost 1 base and the V segment lost 5 bases, leaving 4 bases of the junction unmatched. The CDR3 length is 15 residues. Germline V gives CDR1 SGHTA, CDR2 FQGTGA.

This clone came up a few times. This rearrangement joins TRBV4-3 to TRBJ1-3, with no clear D. This CDR3 region has 16 residues. Germline CDR1 and CDR2: LGHNA and YSLEER. V was pared by 0 bases and J by 1 base, with 10 bases between. This CDR3 is CASSQDTIQSGNTIYF. The CDR3 bases are TGCGCCAGCAGCCAAGATACCATCCAGTCTGGAAACACCATATATTTT.

The rearrangement links TRBV11-1 to TRBJ2-1, with 9 bases that match TRBD1. The CDR3 runs to 16 residues. V shed 3 bases and J 4 bases; nucleotides not matched to a gene: 7. Germline V gene data show CDR1 as SGHAT and CDR2 as FQDESV (reference sequence). The CDR3 sequence is CASSFTGTGTYNEQFF. The CDR3 region has the DNA TGTGCCAGCAGCTTCACCGGGACAGGGACATACAATGAGCAGTTCTTC.

This rearrangement joins TRBV29-1 to TRBJ2-7, with 7 bases identical to TRBD1. Germline CDR1 reads SQVTM; CDR2 reads ANQGSEA. Trimming removed 2 bases from V and 6 bases from J; junction bases left unmatched: 10. The CDR3 is 14 residues long. The CDR3: CSVELETGAGEQYF. In nucleotides, the CDR3 is TGCAGCGTTGAACTTGAAACAGGGGCGGGCGAGCAGTACTTC.

CDR3 sequence (DNA): TGTGCCAGCAGCATAGGGGCTAAGTTACAGGGGGACTACGAGCAGTACTTC. Amino acids: CASSIGAKLQGDYEQYF. This chain uses TRBV11-2 with TRBJ2-7, with TRBD1 matching over 8 bases. The V and J ends lost 5 bases and 3 bases, in that order; junction bases with no gene match: 15. The CDR3 has 17 amino acids. Looked up from germline, CDR1 is SGHAT and CDR2 is FQNNGV.